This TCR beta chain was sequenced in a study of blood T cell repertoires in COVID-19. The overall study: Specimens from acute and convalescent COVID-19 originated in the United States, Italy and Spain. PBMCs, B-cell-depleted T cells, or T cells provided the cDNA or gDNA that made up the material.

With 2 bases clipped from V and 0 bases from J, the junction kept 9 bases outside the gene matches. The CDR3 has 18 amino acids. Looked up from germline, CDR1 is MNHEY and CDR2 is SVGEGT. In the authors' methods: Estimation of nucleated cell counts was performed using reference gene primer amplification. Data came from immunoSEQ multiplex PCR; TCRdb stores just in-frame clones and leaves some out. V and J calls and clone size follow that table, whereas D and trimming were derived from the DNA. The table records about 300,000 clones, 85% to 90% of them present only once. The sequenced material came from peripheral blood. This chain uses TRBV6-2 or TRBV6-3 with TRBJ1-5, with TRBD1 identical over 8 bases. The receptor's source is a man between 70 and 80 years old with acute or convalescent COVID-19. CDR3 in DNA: TGTGCCAGCAGTTACGTCAGGGGGCGAGCATTTAGCAATCAGCCCCAGCATTTT. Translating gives CASSYVRGRAFSNQPQHF.